This T cell receptor (beta chain) was profiled in a study of cytomegalovirus exposure and HLA in healthy donors. Study-wide points: Rarity characterized most TCR sequences, yet some public TCRs appeared in many donors. The classifier reportedly diagnosed cytomegalovirus status with high specificity and sensitivity.

The donors formed part of the roughly 120-subject validation cohort, distinct from the roughly 640-subject first cohort. Notes on this clone: What it binds is not known. The germline gene is not matched at one end of the junction; a read error may be the cause.

The protocol was immunoSEQ multiplex PCR, while the TCRdb copy is restricted to in-frame clones and leaves out a portion. The sample has tens of thousands of clones; around 97% are singletons. Germline CDR1 is SGHKS and CDR2 is YYEKEE (reference sequence). There are 15 residues in the CDR3. The sequenced sample was PBMCs. This sequence was found in a woman between 18 and 30 years old in good health and CMV-seropositive. The V and J genes are TRBV5-5 and TRBJ2-7; TRBD1 might be the D (6 bases). The chain's CDR3 is CASRLESGHTYEQYF. CDR3 sequence (DNA): TGTGCCAGCAGGTTGGAGTCGGGACACACCTACGAGCAGTACTTC.